The rows below give T cell receptor beta chains drawn from one sample of a study of blood T cell repertoires in COVID-19. This table comes from immunoSEQ multiplex PCR, and its TCRdb copy is limited to in-frame clones, with some not included. The sample contains tens of thousands of clones, more than 80% of which appear only once. Input material: peripheral blood. These receptors originate from a man under 40 with acute or convalescent COVID-19. Each CDR3 is given with its conserved first and last residue. The D gene is left open where the match is weak. Some rows have no size entry. The others give once, few or many, or a class for an expanded clone.

TRBV18	TRBJ2-7	-	-	TGTGCCAGCTCAACCACAGGAGCCTACGAGCAGTACTTC	CASSTTGAYEQYF
TRBV19	TRBJ2-1	TRBD2	-	TGTGCCAGCTTAGCGGGGGAGATGGGCAATGAGCAGTTCTTC	CASLAGEMGNEQFF
TRBV2	TRBJ1-4	TRBD1	-	TGTGCCAGCACGCCGACAGGGCTTAGGGAAAAACTGTTTTTT	CASTPTGLREKLFF
TRBV18	TRBJ2-3	-	-	TGTGCCAGCTCACCAGAGGCCTCTTGGTCGGATACGCAGTATTTT	CASSPEASWSDTQYF
TRBV7-2	TRBJ2-7	-	-	TGTGCCAGCAGCTTATGGGGCGGGGAAGAGCAGTACTTC	CASSLWGGEEQYF
TRBV19	TRBJ2-3	-	-	TGTGCCAGTAGTATCGGTGCGGAGTTTAGCACAGATACGCAGTATTTT	CASSIGAEFSTDTQYF
TRBV6-5	TRBJ2-7	-	-	TGTGCCAGCAGTTATCAGGGAGGCGAGCAGTACTTC	CASSYQGGEQYF
TRBV6-2/TRBV6-3	TRBJ2-7	-	-	TGTGCCAGCAGTTTGGTTGAGTCCTACGAGCAGTACTTC	CASSLVESYEQYF
TRBV7-3	TRBJ2-2	TRBD2	-	TGTGCCAGCAGGCGGGAGATCGACACCGGGGAGCTGTTTTTT	CASRREIDTGELFF
TRBV7-3	TRBJ2-3	TRBD2	-	TGTGCCAGCAGTTCTGGACTAGCGGGAGGCACAGATACGCAGTATTTT	CASSSGLAGGTDTQYF
TRBV7-9	TRBJ1-2	-	few	TGTGCCAGCAGCTTAGCAGGGACAAACCATTATGGCTACACCTTC	CASSLAGTNHYGYTF
TRBV5-1	TRBJ2-7	-	-	TGCGCCAGCAGCTTGGCCCTTGGCAGGCTCTACGAGCAGTACTTC	CASSLALGRLYEQYF
TRBV18	TRBJ1-1	-	-	TGTGCCAGCTCACCCACCTCGACAGCGAGGAACACTGAAGCTTTCTTT	CASSPTSTARNTEAFF
TRBV28	TRBJ1-6	-	-	TGTGCCAGCACCGTGGGCGGGGCGGGCAGGAATTCACCCCTCCACTTT	CASTVGGAGRNSPLHF
TRBV5-1	TRBJ2-1	TRBD1	-	TGCGCCAGCACCGAAATCACAGGGGCCTCGAATGAGCAGTTCTTC	CASTEITGASNEQFF
TRBV6-2/TRBV6-3	TRBJ1-6	-	-	TGTGCCAGCAGTTACTCGGCGGACAGACCGAATTCACCCCTCCACTTT	CASSYSADRPNSPLHF
TRBV6-1	TRBJ2-7	-	few	TGTGCCAGCAGTGAAGTCTTCTACGAGCAGTACTTC	CASSEVFYEQYF
TRBV28	TRBJ2-1	TRBD2	-	TGTGCCAGCAGTCTAGCGGGAGGCCCCTTAGTGGAGCAGTTCTTC	CASSLAGGPLVEQFF
TRBV3-1/TRBV3-2	TRBJ2-5	-	-	TGTGCCAGCAGCCAAGATTCAGGGCTCAAAGAGACCCAGTACTTC	CASSQDSGLKETQYF
TRBV27	TRBJ2-3	-	-	TGTGCCAGCAGTCCGACCGGGTCCCCCACAGATACGCAGTATTTT	CASSPTGSPTDTQYF
TRBV7-2	TRBJ1-6	-	-	TGTGCCAGCAGCCCAAGGGGAACCCTCTTTAATTCACCCCTCCACTTT	CASSPRGTLFNSPLHF
TRBV19	TRBJ2-1	-	-	TGTGCCAGTAGTGAACAGGGAAGCTACAATGAGCAGTTCTTC	CASSEQGSYNEQFF
TRBV7-8	TRBJ2-7	TRBD2	once	TGTGCCAGCAGCCAGCGGGAGCTTTTAGGCTACGAGCAGTACTTC	CASSQRELLGYEQYF
TRBV10-3	TRBJ2-2	TRBD2	-	TGTGCCATCACCCCTAGCGGCACCGGGGAGCTGTTTTTT	CAITPSGTGELFF
TRBV6-5	TRBJ2-3	TRBD1	-	TGTGCCAGCAGTTCGAGGGACAGGGGAACAGATACGCAGTATTTT	CASSSRDRGTDTQYF
TRBV19	TRBJ1-1	-	-	TGTGCCAGTAGTCTGACAACTTCCGAAGCTTTCTTT	CASSLTTSEAFF
TRBV9	TRBJ2-7	TRBD2	-	TGTGCCAGCAGCGTCACCGGGACTAGCGGTTCCTACGAGCAGTACTTC	CASSVTGTSGSYEQYF
TRBV5-4	TRBJ2-1	-	-	TGTGCCAGCAGCTCCGGGACTCCTGGGAATGAGCAGTTCTTC	CASSSGTPGNEQFF
TRBV12-3/TRBV12-4	TRBJ2-2	-	-	TGTGCCAGCACAGAGGAAAACACCGGGGAGCTGTTTTTT	CASTEENTGELFF
TRBV30	TRBJ2-7	TRBD2	-	TGTGCCTGGAGTCGGGGGGGGACTAGCGGCTACGAGCAGTACTTC	CAWSRGGTSGYEQYF
TRBV5-4	TRBJ1-1	TRBD1	-	TGTGCCGCCAGGACAGGGTGGTCGAACACTGAAGCTTTCTTT	CAARTGWSNTEAFF
TRBV4-1	TRBJ2-7	TRBD2	-	TGCGCCAGCAGCCGAGGGACTAGCGGTAACTACGAGCAGTACTTC	CASSRGTSGNYEQYF
TRBV19	TRBJ2-7	-	-	TGTGCCAGTAGCCGAGGACTCTCCTACGAGCAGTACTTC	CASSRGLSYEQYF
TRBV28	TRBJ2-6	-	-	TGTGCCAGCAGTTTGAGGACCAACGTCCTGACTTTC	CASSLRTNVLTF
TRBV3-1/TRBV3-2	TRBJ2-3	TRBD1	-	TGTGCCAGCAGCATACAGACAGGGGGGACAGATACGCAGTATTTT	CASSIQTGGTDTQYF
TRBV18	TRBJ2-3	TRBD2	-	TGTGCCAGCTCACCGCGACTAGCGGGTGGGTCAGATACGCAGTATTTT	CASSPRLAGGSDTQYF
TRBV4-2	TRBJ2-1	-	-	TGTGCCAGCAGCCAAGGGACTAACAATGAGCAGTTCTTC	CASSQGTNNEQFF
TRBV18	TRBJ1-1	-	-	TGTGCCAGCTCATTCCACCGGGACACTGAAGCTTTCTTT	CASSFHRDTEAFF
TRBV19	TRBJ2-2	-	-	TGTGCCAGTAGTATAGAGGCTAGCTCACTCCGTGCCGGGGAGCTGTTTTTT	CASSIEASSLRAGELFF
TRBV12-3/TRBV12-4	TRBJ2-3	TRBD2	-	TGTGCCAGCAGGACTAGCGGCACAGATACGCAGTATTTT	CASRTSGTDTQYF
TRBV12-5	TRBJ1-5	TRBD1	-	TGTGCTAGTGGTTCCCCGGACAGGGATGTTGGGCCCCAGCATTTT	CASGSPDRDVGPQHF
TRBV4-3	TRBJ2-1	-	once	TGCGCCAGCAGGGGGAGCTACGCGGGTAATGAGCAGTTCTTC	CASRGSYAGNEQFF
TRBV15	TRBJ2-7	TRBD2	-	TGTGCCACTTCACTAGCGGGAGTGCGAGAGCAGTACTTC	CATSLAGVREQYF
TRBV3-1/TRBV3-2	TRBJ1-1	-	-	TGTGCCAGCAGCCAAGTGAGGTCCAGGGGATCTTTTTGGACTGAAGCTTTCTTT	CASSQVRSRGSFWTEAFF
TRBV18	TRBJ2-3	-	-	TGTGCCAGCTCACCCGTCGCGGAGCCTTCAACGCAGTATTTT	CASSPVAEPSTQYF
TRBV20-1	TRBJ2-7	-	-	TGCAGTGCTGACACCCTAGCGGAGCAGTACTTC	CSADTLAEQYF
TRBV28	TRBJ2-4	TRBD1	-	TGTGCCAGCAGTTCCCCCTTCGACAGGGGACAAAACATTCAGTACTTC	CASSSPFDRGQNIQYF
TRBV10-2	TRBJ2-3	-	few	TGCGCCAGCAGTGAGGCAGGCTCTACGCAGTATTTT	CASSEAGSTQYF
TRBV6-2/TRBV6-3	TRBJ2-1	-	-	TGTGCCAGCAGTTACGAAGGGGATGAGCAGTTCTTC	CASSYEGDEQFF
TRBV2	TRBJ2-1	TRBD2	-	TGTGCCAGCAGTGAATCCCGGACTAGCGGGAGGATCTCCTACAATGAGCAGTTCTTC	CASSESRTSGRISYNEQFF
TRBV6-5	TRBJ2-3	TRBD1	-	TGTGCCAGCAGTTGGGACAGTAGCACAGATACGCAGTATTTT	CASSWDSSTDTQYF
TRBV11-2	TRBJ2-3	-	-	TGTGCCAGCAGCTTCGGCGGGAACACAGATACGCAGTATTTT	CASSFGGNTDTQYF
TRBV5-1	TRBJ2-5	-	-	TGCGCCAGCAGCTCGGCTACAACGGGGACCCAGTACTTC	CASSSATTGTQYF
TRBV4-1	TRBJ1-5	TRBD1	once	TGCGCCAGCAGCCAAGATGGGGCGGGACAGGGCTTCCAGCCCCAGCATTTT	CASSQDGAGQGFQPQHF
TRBV5-4	TRBJ2-3	TRBD2	-	TGTGCCAGCCGCGAAACTAGCGGGCCCACAGATACGCAGTATTTT	CASRETSGPTDTQYF
TRBV24-1	TRBJ2-7	-	-	TGTGCCACCAGTGACCCTAACTCTTACGAGCAGTACTTC	CATSDPNSYEQYF
TRBV28	TRBJ2-2	-	-	TGTGCCAGCAGTTTGTCGGGAACCGCCGGGGAGCTGTTTTTT	CASSLSGTAGELFF